This is a list of T cell receptor beta chains from one sample in a study of cytomegalovirus exposure and HLA in healthy donors. The repertoire was sequenced with immunoSEQ multiplex PCR; TCRdb's copy has only in-frame clones and lacks some. The sample contains about 200,000 clones, 79% of which appear only once. Sequencing was done on a sample of PBMCs. All receptors derive from a male donor in good health and CMV-seropositive. Each CDR3 is given with its conserved first and last residue. Each record gives: J gene, D gene, clone size, V gene, CDR3 DNA, CDR3 protein. D genes are given only for firm matches. Size values are once, few and many counts, or a class for expanded clones, and some rows have none.

TRBJ2-1 . . TRBV9 TGTGCCAGCAGCTCCCCCTATGAGCAGTTCTTC CASSSPYEQFF
TRBJ1-1 TRBD1 . TRBV19 TGTGCCAGTAGGGAAGGGACAGGGGGCACTGAAGCTTTCTTT CASREGTGGTEAFF
TRBJ1-1 . . TRBV5-4 TGTGCCAGCAGCTTAAGCGACACTGAAGCTTTCTTT CASSLSDTEAFF
TRBJ1-4 TRBD1 . TRBV9 TGTGCCAGCAGCGACGCCCGACAGGGGGCCGGTGAAAAACTGTTTTTT CASSDARQGAGEKLFF
TRBJ2-1 TRBD2 . TRBV7-2 TGTGCCAGCAGCTTCATATTAGCGGGAGGGCTGAGCTCCTACAATGAGCAGTTCTTC CASSFILAGGLSSYNEQFF
TRBJ1-5 . . TRBV27 TGTGCCAGCAGTTCGACTCGTAGCAATCAGCCCCAGCATTTT CASSSTRSNQPQHF
TRBJ2-5 TRBD2 . TRBV7-3 TGTGCCAGCAGCTTAAAGGGACTAGCGGGAGGAGAGACCCAGTACTTC CASSLKGLAGGETQYF
TRBJ2-5 TRBD2 once TRBV9 TGTGCCAGCAGCGTAGGCCTAGCGGGGGCTCAAGAGACCCAGTACTTC CASSVGLAGAQETQYF
TRBJ1-1 . . TRBV5-6 TGTGCCAGCAGCAAGAGACTAGGTGGGGTAAACACTGAAGCTTTCTTT CASSKRLGGVNTEAFF
TRBJ1-3 TRBD1 few TRBV2 TGTGCCAGCAGTGAAGGGACAGGAAACTCTGGAAACACCATATATTTT CASSEGTGNSGNTIYF
TRBJ2-3 . . TRBV29-1 TGCAGCGTTGACCAGGGCGGCACAGATACGCAGTATTTT CSVDQGGTDTQYF
TRBJ2-7 . . TRBV5-1 TGCGCCAGCAGCTTGGGAAGCTCCTCCTACGAGCAGTACTTC CASSLGSSSYEQYF
TRBJ2-7 . . TRBV28 TGTGCCAGCAGCCGGCGGGCCTACGAGCAGTACTTC CASSRRAYEQYF
TRBJ2-7 TRBD1 . TRBV5-4 TGTGCCAGCAGCAGGGACAGGGGAAAAGGCTACGAGCAGTACTTC CASSRDRGKGYEQYF
TRBJ1-4 . once TRBV28 TGTGCCAGCAGTTTGGTTCCGGGGCGGGACAATGAAAAACTGTTTTTT CASSLVPGRDNEKLFF
TRBJ1-2 . . TRBV5-5 TGTGCCAGCAGCTTCGACACCAACTATGGCTACACCTTC CASSFDTNYGYTF
TRBJ2-5 . . TRBV7-3 TGTGCCAGCAGCCCCGCGGACCAAGAGACCCAGTACTTC CASSPADQETQYF
TRBJ2-2 . few TRBV5-1 TGCGCCAGCAGCCCTCAGGGGAGTGGCGGGGAGCTGTTTTTT CASSPQGSGGELFF
TRBJ2-1 . . TRBV30 TGTGCCTGGAGTAGCGGACGTACCAGGGAGCAGTTCTTC CAWSSGRTREQFF
TRBJ2-5 TRBD1 . TRBV5-4 TGTGCCAGCAGCTTGGAGAAGGGACAGGGAGAGACCCAGTACTTC CASSLEKGQGETQYF
TRBJ1-1 . . TRBV7-9 TGTGCCAGCAGCCAGGACACTGAAGCTTTCTTT CASSQDTEAFF
TRBJ1-1 TRBD1 few TRBV7-2 TGTGCCAGCAGCCCAGGCCAGGGGGCCATGGGGACTGAAGCTTTCTTT CASSPGQGAMGTEAFF
TRBJ2-7 TRBD1 . TRBV4-3 TGCGCCAGCAGCCAAGATATGGGGACAGGGGGCCAGCAGTACTTC CASSQDMGTGGQQYF
TRBJ2-5 . . TRBV14 TGTGCCAGCAGGGGACAAGGGACCCAGTACTTC CASRGQGTQYF
TRBJ1-3 . . TRBV30 TGTGCCTGGAGCCCTCAGACAGTCTCTGGAAACACCATATATTTT CAWSPQTVSGNTIYF
TRBJ1-1 . . TRBV18 TGTGCCAGCTCAGAGAAGCTAGGTCAGAACACTGAAGCTTTCTTT CASSEKLGQNTEAFF
TRBJ1-1 TRBD1 . TRBV7-9 TGTGCCAGCAGCTATACAGGGGTCGGGGGTAGGGAAGCTTTCTTT CASSYTGVGGREAFF
TRBJ1-1 . . TRBV9 TGTGCCAGCAGGTCAGGGGTCGAGGGCACTGAAGCTTTCTTT CASRSGVEGTEAFF
TRBJ1-4 . . TRBV21-1 TGTGCCAGCGGACAGGGGGCCGGCGGAAAACTGTTTTTT CASGQGAGGKLFF
TRBJ1-2 TRBD1 . TRBV5-1 TGCGCCAGCAGCGTCGGACAGGGACCCTATGGCTACACCTTC CASSVGQGPYGYTF
TRBJ2-1 TRBD2 . TRBV10-2 TGCGCCAGCAGTGCTACTAGCGGGGGCTCCTACAATGAGCAGTTCTTC CASSATSGGSYNEQFF
TRBJ1-5 TRBD1 . TRBV6-5 TGTGCCAGCAGTCTCAGGGGGGACAATCAGCCCCAGCATTTT CASSLRGDNQPQHF
TRBJ2-7 . . TRBV11-3 TGTGCCAGCAGCCCCCCCCCAAGGGGCGAGCAGTACTTC CASSPPPRGEQYF
TRBJ2-7 TRBD1 . TRBV27 TGTGCCAGCAGTTCGGGGACAGGGGGCGAGCAGTACTTC CASSSGTGGEQYF
TRBJ1-2 TRBD1 . TRBV10-3 TGTGCCATCACCCATACAGGGGGTTATGGCTACACCTTC CAITHTGGYGYTF
TRBJ2-1 TRBD1 . TRBV5-1 TGCGCCAGCAGCTTGGGGACAGGGGGCGCGAATGAGCAGTTCTTC CASSLGTGGANEQFF
TRBJ2-1 . . TRBV29-1 TGCAGCGTTATACTAGGGCACAATGAGCAGTTCTTC CSVILGHNEQFF
TRBJ2-7 . . TRBV4-3 TGCGCCAGCAGCCAAGACTCAGGACTCATTTACGAGCAGTACTTC CASSQDSGLIYEQYF
TRBJ1-2 TRBD1 . TRBV7-9 TGTGCCAGCAGCTTAGAGAGGACAGGCCGGGGCTACACCTTC CASSLERTGRGYTF
TRBJ1-4 . . TRBV9 TGTGCCAGCAGCCCCCAACCAGACAGGAGAAGCGAAAAACTGTTTTTT CASSPQPDRRSEKLFF
TRBJ2-7 . few TRBV25-1 TGTGCCAGCAGTAGACTCAGAGACAGCGAGCAGTACTTC CASSRLRDSEQYF